The clone carrying this T cell receptor beta chain was seen more than once but under ten times. The data were taken from a study of T cells after yellow fever vaccination. In TCRdb, the 5' RACE reads were re-called with MiXCR into one record per CDR3 protein. The repertoire includes around 73,000 distinct CDR3 sequences, around 7.3% of them detected once, and roughly 41% sits in the top ten. Sequences were derived from CD8+ T cells sorted from PBMCs, sampled on the day of the yellow fever booster vaccination. The receptor was isolated from a man under 40 who received the YFV17D yellow fever vaccine.

CDR3 in amino acids: CASSVVSDTQYF. CDR3 coding DNA: TGTGCCAGCAGCGTAGTGTCCGATACGCAGTATTTT. The rearrangement joins TRBV9 to TRBJ2-3; D unclear. Trimming shortened V by 0 bases and J by 6 bases, and 5 bases separated the two germline ends. The germline V gene has CDR1 SGDLS and CDR2 YYNGEE. This CDR3 is built from 12 residues.